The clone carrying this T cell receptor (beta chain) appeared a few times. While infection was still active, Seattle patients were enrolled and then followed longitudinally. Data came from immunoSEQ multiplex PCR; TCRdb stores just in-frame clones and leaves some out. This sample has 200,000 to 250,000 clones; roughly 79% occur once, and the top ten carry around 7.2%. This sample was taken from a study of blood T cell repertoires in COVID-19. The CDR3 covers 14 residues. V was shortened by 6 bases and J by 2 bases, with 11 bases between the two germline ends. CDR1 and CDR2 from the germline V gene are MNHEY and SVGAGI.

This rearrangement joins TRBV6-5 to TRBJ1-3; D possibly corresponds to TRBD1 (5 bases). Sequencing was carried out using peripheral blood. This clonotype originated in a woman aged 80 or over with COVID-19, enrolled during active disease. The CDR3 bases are TGTGCCAGCAGCCCCGACAGACCTGGAAACACCATATATTTT. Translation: CASSPDRPGNTIYF.